This T cell receptor beta chain was observed in a study of post-analysis software for immune sequencing data. Study information: The courses of disease that were included comprised relapsing-remitting, secondary progressive and progressive-relapsing multiple sclerosis.

Broader study findings: Significantly decreased normalized Chao1 diversity was recorded for multiple sclerosis patients relative to controls. Five TRBV segments occurring more often in patients than controls included TRBV5-6, TRBV5-1 and TRBV20-1.

Included in the TCR beta cDNA libraries were unique molecular identifiers. Once roughly 0.85 to 11 million T cells were used, approximately 470,000 cDNA molecules resulted. TCRdb reprocessed the PCR reads with MiXCR, giving one entry per CDR3 protein. The repertoire holds about 150,000 distinct CDR3 sequences, 30% seen once, with less than 1.6% in the top ten. This clonotype came up many times. The target antigen is unknown. Per germline, CDR1 SGHVS and CDR2 FQNEAQ. V was shortened by 5 bases and J by 4 bases, with 17 bases between the two germline ends. The CDR3 is 15 amino acids. Sequences were obtained from blood. This sequence was found in a girl between 10 and 17 years old with multiple sclerosis. The chain carries TRBV7-8 and TRBJ1-2, with D possibly matching TRBD1 (6 bases). The CDR3 DNA follows: TGTGCCAGCAGCCCCAACCCCGGACAGTCCTATGGCTACACCTTC. Encoded protein: CASSPNPGQSYGYTF.